Listed here are 13 T cell receptor beta chains from one sample, sequenced in a study of T cells in women clearing cervical HPV infection. Generated by immunoSEQ multiplex PCR, the TCRdb table keeps only in-frame clones and is missing some. This listing includes 20,000 to 25,000 clones. Sequencing was done on a sample of blood buffy coat. These receptors all stem from a woman between 18 and 75 years old with a cervical HPV16 infection that either progressed to CIN3+ or cleared (not recorded which).

Comment on this clone: Coverage ceases 3 residues before the CDR3 finishes, and the germline J gene fills in the end. The chain recombines TRBV2 with TRBJ1-2; 8 nucleotides align to TRBD1. Per the germline V gene, CDR1 is SNHLY and CDR2 is FYNNEI. The CDR3 is 13 residues long. The CDR3 here is CASSVGQGYDYTF. The covered CDR3 bases are TGTGCCAGCAGTGTCGGACAGGGCTACGAC. The entire variable domain, with the rest obtained from reference TRBV2 and TRBJ1-2, is as follows: EPEVTQTPSHQVTQMGQEVILRCVPISNHLYFYWYRQILGQKVEFLVSFYNNEISEKSEIFDDQFSVERPDGSNFTLKIRSTKLEDSAMYFCASSVGQGYDYTFGSGTRLTVV.

As concerns this clone: The read gets to within 3 residues of the CDR3 end, and the germline J gene fills in the rest. V gene TRBV6-2 or TRBV6-3 combines with J gene TRBJ2-7, with 8 positions matching TRBD2. There are 16 residues in the CDR3. V shed 5 bases and J 4 bases; nucleotides not matched to a gene: 13. The germline V gene has CDR1 MNHEY and CDR2 SVGEGT. Partial CDR3 DNA: TGTGCCAGCAGTCATTTTAGCGGGAAGCATTGGTACGAG. It codes for CASSHFSGKHWYE. The CDR3, in full, reads CASSHFSGKHWYEQYF.

About this clone: The CDR3 extends 3 residues past the end of the read, so its final part is completed from the germline J gene. The chain carries TRBV20-1 and TRBJ2-7, with D possibly being TRBD2 (6 bases). Per germline, CDR1 DFQATT and CDR2 SNEGSKA (reference sequence). V was clipped by 5 bases and J by 3 bases, with 20 bases between them. The CDR3 length is 15 residues. CDR3 DNA (partial): TGCAGTGCTTATCTCCCGGGACTCAAAAACTACGAG. It specifies CSAYLPGLKNYE. The entire CDR3 protein is CSAYLPGLKNYEQYF.

With respect to this clone: The CDR3 end lies 3 residues beyond the end of the read and is filled in from the germline J gene. The chain recombines TRBV4-1 with TRBJ2-1; perhaps TRBD2 as D (6 bases). The CDR3 spans 16 residues. With 4 bases removed from V and 4 bases from J, the gap between germline ends came to 17 bases. Germline-derived CDR1 and CDR2 are MGHRA and YSYEKL. CDR3 in amino acids: CASSLSPGLLYNEQFF. The CDR3 bases that were read are TGCGCCAGCAGCCTATCACCGGGACTTCTTTACAATGAG.

Details on this clone: At one boundary the junction diverges from the germline segment, which might be a read error. The missing CDR3 end, 3 residues past where the read stops, is filled in from the germline J gene. The chain joins TRBV4-2 to TRBJ2-3; D is undetermined. CDR3 length equals 14 residues. Germline V lookup: CDR1 LGHNA, CDR2 YNFKEQ. The DNA read from the CDR3 is TGCGCCAGCAGACTTTCCTCTAGCACAGATACG. It specifies CASRLSSSTDT. The full-length CDR3 reads as CASRLSSSTDTQYF.

With respect to this clone: The read terminates 3 residues ahead of where the CDR3 ends, so the germline J gene completes it. This rearrangement joins TRBV13 to TRBJ2-2; 10 bases agree with TRBD2. V shed 0 bases and J 6 bases; nucleotides not matched to a gene: 4. The germline gives CDR1 PRHDT, CDR2 FYEKMQ (reference sequence). The CDR3 spans 16 residues. The sequenced CDR3 bases are TGTGCCAGCAGCTTAGGGTCCCTAGCGGGGGCCGGGGAG. This encodes CASSLGSLAGAGE. The complete CDR3 reads CASSLGSLAGAGELFF.

A word on this clone: The CDR3 extends 3 residues past the end of the read, so its final part is completed from the germline J gene. The chain is built from TRBV27 and TRBJ2-1, with a tentative D call TRBD2 (6 bases). Trimming pared 9 bases from V and 6 bases from J, leaving 18 bases between. Germline assignment: CDR1 MNHEY and CDR2 SMNVEV (reference sequence). This CDR3 spans 14 amino acids. CDR3 loop: CASRPSGSGNEQFF. The part of the CDR3 DNA that was read is TGTGCCAGTCGCCCCAGCGGGTCAGGCAATGAG.

To note about this clone: With the read ending 3 residues before the CDR3 end, the germline J gene is used to fill in that end. V usage is TRBV5-4 and J usage is TRBJ2-2; TRBD2 agrees at 7 bases. Looked up from germline, CDR1 is SGHNT and CDR2 is YYREEE (reference sequence). This CDR3 has 13 residues. V was clipped by 9 bases and J by 3 bases; unmatched bases: 5. CDR3 DNA, as far as it was read: TGTGCCACGTGGGGAGGGGACACCGGGGAG. Translation gives CATWGGDTGE. The full CDR3 protein is CATWGGDTGELFF.

Concerning this clone: The missing CDR3 end, 3 residues past where the read stops, is filled in from the germline J gene. The chain combines TRBV5-6 with TRBJ2-4; possibly TRBD2 for D (6 bases). Trimming took off 1 base at V and 5 bases at J, with 10 bases between the two ends. Germline V gene data show CDR1 as SGHDT and CDR2 as YYEEEE. CDR3 size: 14 residues. This CDR3 reads CASSLWRGQNIQYF. Partial CDR3 DNA: TGTGCCAGCAGCTTGTGGCGGGGACAAAACATT.

With respect to this clone: The read stops 3 residues short of the end of the CDR3; the missing end is completed from the germline J gene. This chain links TRBV2 with TRBJ2-1; no firm D call. Trimming took 5 bases from V and 5 from J, leaving 10 bases between them. In germline, CDR1 is SNHLY, CDR2 FYNNEI. The CDR3 length is 13 residues. Partial CDR3 DNA: TGTGCCAGCAGTTCGGGTAACGACAATGAG. Protein sequence: CASSSGNDNE. The CDR3 in full is CASSSGNDNEQFF.

To note about this clone: Read data end 3 residues before the CDR3 end; the end is taken from the germline J gene. This sequence joins TRBV6-2 or TRBV6-3 and TRBJ2-5; 8 bases align to TRBD2. This CDR3 contains 15 residues. Germline lookup yields CDR1 MNHEY and CDR2 SVGEGT. J was trimmed by 2 bases and V by 5 bases; bases with no gene match: 7. Partial CDR3 DNA: TGTGCCAGCAGTAGGACCGGGACTAGACAAGAGACC. Its protein product is CASSRTGTRQET. The full CDR3 protein reads CASSRTGTRQETQYF.

As regards this clone: The CDR3 end lies 3 residues beyond the end of the read and is filled in from the germline J gene. This chain connects TRBV20-1 to TRBJ2-2, with 8 bases lining up with TRBD1. Germline V gives CDR1 DFQATT, CDR2 SNEGSKA (reference sequence). The CDR3 length is 14 residues. V was clipped by 3 bases and J by 1 base; unmatched bases: 1. The CDR3: CSARDRVNTGELFF. The CDR3 bases that were read are TGCAGTGCTAGGGACAGGGTGAACACCGGGGAG.

Note on this clone: The read halts 3 residues ahead of the CDR3 end, with the missing end drawn from the germline J gene. V gene TRBV12-3 or TRBV12-4 combines with J gene TRBJ1-1; 8 bases match TRBD1. There are 16 residues in the CDR3. The V gene end was trimmed by 2 bases and the J gene end by 7 bases; junction bases not matched to a gene: 12. CDR3 region: CASSLKAGGDWGEAFF. CDR3 bases read: TGTGCCAGCAGTTTAAAGGCAGGGGGCGATTGGGGTGAA.